This TCR beta chain was sequenced for a study of shared clonotypes between healthy human individuals. Study-level results: With few donors, the genetic and exposure-history diversity represented was limited.

Naive CD8 cells lacked CD45RO and underwent positive selection for CCR7, leaving out terminally differentiated effector memory CD45RA+ cells. The study drew its donors from healthy HIV-negative adults without recent acute infections or vaccinations. Using immunoSEQ multiplex PCR, the repertoire was profiled, and TCRdb retains in-frame clones only, with some absent. The table shows a few million clones, with roughly 93% occurring only once. Between the trimmed V and J ends, which lost 6 bases and 4 bases, there was a span of 19 bases. This CDR3 is 15 amino acids long. Germline CDR1 is SNHLY and CDR2 is FYNNEI. The table lists this clone with a count of one. Its target is unknown.

J is TRBJ2-7 and V is TRBV2; D is perhaps TRBD2 (5 bases). Material: naive CD8+ T cells from PBMCs. The TCR originated in a man younger than 30 in good health. Some clones in this sample may be carry-over from other donors' samples. The CDR3 DNA reads TGTGCCAGCAGCCCAGGTACGGGAAGCGTATACGAGCAGTACTTC. It yields the protein CASSPGTGSVYEQYF.